The clone carrying this T cell receptor (beta chain) was counted a few times. The assay was immunoSEQ multiplex PCR, and TCRdb's table has in-frame clones only and misses some. Found here are about 820,000 clones, about 92% of them singletons; the top ten hold less than 25%. V was shortened by 8 bases and J by 3 bases, with 11 bases between the two germline ends. This CDR3 comprises 12 residues. Germline V lookup: CDR1 SQVTM, CDR2 ANQGSEA. The sample belongs to a study of shared clonotypes between healthy human individuals. CD8 cells regarded as naive lacked CD45RO, were positively chosen for CCR7, and omitted terminally differentiated effector memory CD45RA+ cells.

V and J are TRBV29-1 and TRBJ1-5; D unclear. The sample was naive CD8+ T cells sorted from blood. This clonotype was sampled from a man younger than 40 in good health. The chain's CDR3 is CSRTAFNQPQHF. The DNA of the CDR3 is TGCAGCCGAACAGCCTTCAATCAGCCCCAGCATTTT.